Sequencing of this TCR beta chain was carried out in a study of Ad26.COV2.S vaccination and SARS-CoV-2 variants. Across the whole study: Vaccine-arm donor from the placebo-controlled COV1001 Ad26.COV2.S trial. The study gave Ad26.COV2.S intramuscularly, once or twice 56 days apart. Study results and caveats: Similar non-spike TCR breadth was seen in vaccine and placebo recipients.

With respect to this clone: What it recognizes is unknown.

The CDR3 sequence is 10 residues long. V was clipped by 7 bases and J by 4 bases, with 4 bases between them. Germline values: CDR1 SNHLY, CDR2 FYNNEI. Some clones are missing from TCRdb's copy, which holds only in-frame ones; the method was immunoSEQ multiplex PCR. The data contain roughly 450,000 clones, over 75% of them singletons. As to treatment: some 20 received Ad26.COV2.S at low or high dose, single or two shots; 5 received placebo; per-sample allocation not given. Specimens were obtained on day 63 following the first vaccine or placebo injection. The specimen comprised peripheral blood, sampled in a trial of Ad26.COV2.S vaccine versus placebo. This rearrangement joins TRBV2 to TRBJ2-5; D gene ambiguous. The receptor was derived from a person between 18 and 65 years old who received the Ad26.COV2.S COVID-19 vaccine or a placebo. CDR3 in DNA: TGTGCCAGCATGAGAGAGACCCAGTACTTC. It codes for CASMRETQYF.